A single TCR beta chain is shown here with its context. Positively selected for CCR7, the CD45RO-negative cells used as naive CD8 cells excluded terminally differentiated effector memory CD45RA+ cells. The data belong to a study of shared clonotypes between healthy human individuals. With V trimmed by 5 bases and J by 6 bases, 8 bases remained unmatched. The CDR3 runs 16 residues. Germline CDR1 and CDR2: MNHEY and SMNVEV (reference sequence). Profiled with immunoSEQ multiplex PCR; TCRdb holds only in-frame clones, not every one. The table lists about 580,000 clones, nearly 98% of them singletons. The J gene is TRBJ2-1, the V gene TRBV27, with 12 bases aligning to TRBD2. The sample was naive CD8+ T cells sorted from blood. This receptor was taken from a young man in good health. The CDR3 is CASSEPRTSGINEQFF. CDR3 sequence (DNA): TGTGCCAGCAGTGAACCCAGGACTAGCGGGATCAATGAGCAGTTCTTC.